This record looks at one T cell receptor (beta chain) sequence and its context. These data are taken from a study of OX40 agonist ivuxolimab in advanced cancers. The table came from immunoSEQ multiplex PCR; TCRdb's copy has only in-frame clones and leaves some out. The table lists tens of thousands of clones, 70% to 90% of them singletons. CDR1 SNHLY and CDR2 FYNNEI come from the germline V gene. The germline V and J ends were trimmed by 8 bases and 1 base, with 10 bases remaining between them. This CDR3 has 13 amino acids. The sequenced sample was CD4+ or CD8+ T cells sorted from blood, obtained in a trial of the OX40 agonist ivuxolimab. The J gene is TRBJ2-3, the V gene TRBV2; a possible D gene is TRBD2 (6 bases). The TCR sequence derives from an adult with an advanced solid tumor such as melanoma, head and neck, liver or kidney cancer. The CDR3 DNA reads TGTGCCAGCGGGGAGCGGGGCACAGATACGCAGTATTTT. This encodes CASGERGTDTQYF.